Each of the 6 T cell receptor delta chains below was sequenced from the same sample in a study of Vδ1+ human thymocytes. The study, taken as a whole, reports: In the thymus, TRG and TRD repertoires looked highly polyclonal with Gaussian CDR3 lengths.

The template was reverse-transcribed extracted RNA. Pooled V-gene forward primers with one constant-region reverse primer generated the CDR3 amplicons by multiplex PCR. TCRdb re-called the multiplex PCR reads via CATT. There are 80,000 or so delta-chain clones in the sample; 30% to 40% occur only once, and 0.2% to 0.3% lies in the top ten. Their antigens are not known. The sequenced sample was Vdelta1+ gamma-delta thymocytes from the thymus. Specified subset: FACS-sorted CD3+ TCRalphabeta- TCRVdelta1+ TCRVdelta2- thymocytes. The source of these receptors is a boy less than two years old who had congenital heart surgery.

Concerning this clone: Its ends do not fully match the called genes, so a read error is possible. This specimen includes other DNA sequences encoding the same CDR3. The chain employs TRDV1 and TRDJ1, with 10 nucleotides matching TRDD3. The CDR3 length is 20 residues. CDR1 and CDR2 from the germline V gene are TSWWSYY and QGS. DNA of the CDR3: TGCGCTCTTGGGGAAGTTTGTCTACTGGGGGATGGCGAGTACACCGATAAACTCATCTTT. Its translation is CALGEVCLLGDGEYTDKLIF.

A word on this clone: A read error may account for a junction end that differs from germline. The genes are TRDV1 and TRDJ1; D is possibly TRDD3 (7 bases). In germline, CDR1 is TSWWSYY, CDR2 QGS. This CDR3 has 20 amino acids. The CDR3 DNA sequence: TGTGCTCTTGGGGAGGAAATTCCTAAGGGGGTACTGGGGTACACCGTTAAACTCATCTTT. Residues: CALGEEIPKGVLGYTVKLIF.

This clone occurred a few times. This sequence joins TRDV2 and TRDJ1, with 9 bases identical to TRDD3. The CDR3 has 18 residues. V was pared by 1 base and J by 1 base, with 12 bases of the junction left unmatched. Germline lookup yields CDR1 GEAIGNYY and CDR2 EKD. CDR3 DNA: TGTGCCTGTGACACTAGAGGGGACTGGGGGAATTGCACCGATAAACTCATCTTT. Translating it yields CACDTRGDWGNCTDKLIF.

This clone was recorded a few times. J is TRDJ1 and V is TRDV1, with D perhaps being TRDD2 or TRDD3 (7 bases each). Germline V gene sequence: CDR1 TSWWSYY, CDR2 QGS. The CDR3 consists of 19 residues. V lost 3 bases and J lost 0, with 23 bases in between. Here the CDR3 reads CALGDPLPRVLGDTDKLIF. Here the CDR3 DNA reads TGTGCTCTTGGGGACCCCCTTCCTCGAGTGCTGGGGGACACCGATAAACTCATCTTT.

The J gene is TRDJ1, the V gene TRDV1, with 8 bases identical to TRDD3. V shed 3 bases, J shed 0 bases, and the junction held 21 bases outside the gene matches. Germline CDR1 TSWWSYY, CDR2 QGS. CDR3 size: 21 residues. CDR3 nucleotide sequence: TGTGCTCTTGGGGAGGCCTCCCGAGCCTTACTGGGGGTTCTGTACACCGATAAACTCATCTTT. Residues: CALGEASRALLGVLYTDKLIF.

The V call is TRDV1, the J call TRDJ1; D is perhaps TRDD2 (5 bases). CDR3 size: 19 residues. V dropped 3 bases and J dropped 1 base, with 24 bases sitting between them. Germline CDR1 TSWWSYY, CDR2 QGS. Here the CDR3 DNA reads TGTGCTCTTGGGGAGATTCCTCCTTTGGTTGGGAGACGCACCGATAAACTCATCTTT. Residues: CALGEIPPLVGRRTDKLIF.